These 20 T cell receptor beta chains were all obtained from the same sample, sequenced in a study of T cells in Graves' hyperthyroidism and ophthalmopathy. Researchers took RNA transcripts and amplified the TCR beta CDR3 regions from them. HTBI primers were employed in a first-round RT-PCR of the TCR CDR3. TCRdb analysed the multiplex PCR reads with MiXCR anew, one entry per CDR3 protein. Of roughly 580,000 distinct CDR3 sequences listed, 46% are singletons. Sequenced input: peripheral blood or thyroid tissue (not recorded which). These receptors originate from a woman under 30 with Graves' hyperthyroidism.

This clonotype was detected many times. The V call is TRBV7-2, the J call TRBJ1-2; no firm D call. This CDR3 spans 12 amino acids. The germline V and J ends were trimmed by 10 bases and 5 bases, with 14 bases remaining between them. CDR1 SGHTA and CDR2 FQGNSA come from the germline V gene. CDR3 bases: TGTGCCACCCGCCGGATGAGTTATGGCTACACCTTC. As protein: CATRRMSYGYTF. Together with reference TRBV7-2 and TRBJ1-2, the CDR3 gives the full variable domain: GAGVSQSPSNKVTEKGKDVELRCDPISGHTALYWYRQSLGQGLEFLIYFQGNSAPDKSGLPSDRFSAERTGGSVSTLTIQRTQQEDSAVYLCATRRMSYGYTFGSGTRLTVV.

Regarding this clonotype: Germline is not matched at one junction end, which may reflect a read error. The chain has TRBV7-2 and TRBJ1-4, with D possibly TRBD1 on 6 matching bases. CDR3 length equals 15 residues. CDR1 is SGHTA, CDR2 FQGNSA, per germline. CDR3 nucleotide sequence: TGCGCCAGCAGCCAAGGTGCCAGGGGTGCCGAAAAACTGTTTTTT. Translating gives CASSQGARGAEKLFF.

The table lists this clonotype with a few counts. This chain connects TRBV9 to TRBJ2-7, with 10 bases matching TRBD1. The trim removed 3 bases at V and 5 bases at J, leaving 5 bases unmatched. The germline V gene has CDR1 SGDLS and CDR2 YYNGEE. This CDR3 contains 14 residues. CDR3 sequence reads: CASSDPGQGNEQYF. In nucleotides, the CDR3 is TGTGCCAGCAGCGATCCGGGACAGGGGAACGAGCAGTACTTC.

The genes are TRBV20-1 and TRBJ2-7; 8 bases agree with TRBD1. Germline CDR1 reads DFQATT; CDR2 reads SNEGSKA (reference sequence). Trimming cost V 3 bases and J 2 bases; bases outside gene matches: 3. The CDR3 runs 13 residues. CDR3 DNA: TGCAGTGCTAGGGACAGGGAACCCTACGAGCAGTACTTC. As protein: CSARDREPYEQYF.

As to this clonotype: At one boundary the junction diverges from the germline segment, which might be a read error. The chain employs TRBV7-2 and TRBJ2-7, with 11 bases identical to TRBD1. Germline V CDR1 and CDR2: SGHTA, FQGNSA. There are 14 residues in the CDR3. CDR3 DNA: TGCGCCAGCAGGGTCGGGACAGGGGGCTACGAGCAGTACTTC. Its translation: CASRVGTGGYEQYF.

This sequence joins TRBV7-9 and TRBJ1-4; TRBD1 agrees at 8 bases. J lost 0 bases, V lost 5 bases, and 11 bases had no gene match. The germline V gene has CDR1 SEHNR and CDR2 FQNEAQ (reference sequence). There are 18 residues in the CDR3. The CDR3 region has the DNA TGTGCCAGCAGCCCCGTAAACAGGGGGAAGGCAACTAATGAAAAACTGTTTTTT. This translates into CASSPVNRGKATNEKLFF. Full variable domain (remainder filled in from reference TRBV7-9 and TRBJ1-4): DTGVSQNPRHKITKRGQNVTFRCDPISEHNRLYWYRQTLGQGPEFLTYFQNEAQLEKSRLLSDRFSAERPKGSFSTLEIQRTEQGDSAMYLCASSPVNRGKATNEKLFFGSGTQLSVL.

In its sample, this clonotype was seen many times. The V and J genes are TRBV25-1 and TRBJ1-2; D possibly corresponds to TRBD1 (5 bases). The CDR3 covers 14 residues. Germline-derived CDR1 and CDR2 are MGHDK and SYGVNS. V was pared by 2 bases and J by 4 bases, with 11 bases between. CDR3 protein: CASSEAGTVYGYTF. CDR3 DNA: TGTGCCAGCAGTGAAGCTGGGACCGTCTATGGCTACACCTTC.

This sequence joins TRBV7-9 and TRBJ2-5; D might be TRBD1 (5 bases). Trimming stripped 0 bases from V and 3 bases from J, with 8 bases between. This CDR3 contains 14 residues. The V gene's germline CDR1 is SEHNR and CDR2 FQNEAQ (reference sequence). CDR3 sequence: CASSLAGREETQYF. As DNA, the CDR3 is TGTGCCAGCAGCTTAGCGGGGCGAGAAGAGACCCAGTACTTC.

This clonotype was counted ten times or more. The rearrangement joins TRBV7-9 to TRBJ2-7; the match to TRBD1 covers 8 bases. Germline V gene sequence: CDR1 SEHNR, CDR2 FQNEAQ (reference sequence). The CDR3 consists of 13 residues. With V trimmed by 4 bases and J by 3 bases, 2 bases remained unmatched. The CDR3 DNA is TGTGCCAGCAGCTCCGGGACAGGCTACGAGCAGTACTTC. Translated, it gives CASSSGTGYEQYF.

This clonotype was counted only a few times. V is TRBV24-1 and J is TRBJ2-6; the D gene is possibly TRBD1 (5 bases). The CDR3 length is 17 residues. V was clipped by 9 bases and J by 0 bases, with 17 bases between them. Germline CDR1 KGHDR, CDR2 SFDVKD. CDR3 nucleotide sequence: TGTGCCACCTATGGGCGACAGAACTACTCTGGGGCCAACGTCCTGACTTTC. Amino acids: CATYGRQNYSGANVLTF.

This rearrangement joins TRBV29-1 to TRBJ1-1; D is uncertain. The length of the CDR3 is 11 residues. Germline-derived CDR1 and CDR2 are SQVTM and ANQGSEA. Trimming took 8 bases from V and 0 from J, leaving 7 bases between them. CDR3 DNA: TGCAGCTTGCCGATGAACACTGAAGCTTTCTTT. Translated: CSLPMNTEAFF.

With regard to this clonotype: A much more abundant neighbour one base away suggests this may be a read error. This chain uses TRBV7-9 with TRBJ1-3; no clear D gene. Germline V gene lookup returns CDR1 SEHNR and CDR2 FQNEAQ (reference sequence). This CDR3 contains 12 residues. Deletions cut 4 bases from V and 10 bases from J, with 11 bases between. CDR3 nucleotides: TGTGCCAGCAGCTCCCCTGGGCAGACCATATATTTT. Translating gives CASSSPGQTIYF.

Comments on this clonotype: A much larger clone sits a single nucleotide away, making a read error possible. The V gene is TRBV10-3, the J gene TRBJ1-4; possibly TRBD1 for D (5 bases). Per germline, CDR1 ENHRY and CDR2 SYGVKD. The CDR3 length is 18 residues. The CDR3 protein is CAISELWTPSATNKKLFF. The CDR3 DNA reads TGTGCCATCAGTGAGCTTTGGACACCTTCTGCAACTAATAAAAAACTGTTTTTT.

This sequence joins TRBV6-6 and TRBJ2-7; D uncertain. V shed 8 bases and J shed 7 bases, with 15 bases lying between them. The CDR3 consists of 12 residues. Per germline, CDR1 MNHNY and CDR2 SVGAGI (reference sequence). The CDR3 protein is CASADIFEEQYF. In DNA, the CDR3 is TGTGCCAGCGCTGACATCTTCGAGGAGCAGTACTTC.

This clonotype was counted between two and nine times. One end of the junction does not line up with germline, which may come from a read error. This chain links TRBV7-6 with TRBJ2-5; 9 nucleotides agree with TRBD2. Gene TRBJ2-7 matches the end of the DNA better, so the J call may be wrong. This CDR3 region has 16 residues. Germline assignment: CDR1 SGHVS and CDR2 FNYEAQ. The CDR3 is CASSHQGLASTYEQYF. CDR3 coding DNA: TGCGCCAGCAGCCATCAGGGACTAGCTTCGACCTACGAGCAGTACTTC.

The J gene is TRBJ2-7, the V gene TRBV2; TRBD2 matches 7 bases. V dropped 0 bases and J dropped 3; count of bases not matched to a gene: 5. CDR1 SNHLY and CDR2 FYNNEI come from the germline V gene. This CDR3 has 15 residues. CDR3 protein: CASSEARDYDYEQYF. Written as DNA, the CDR3 is TGTGCCAGCAGTGAAGCTAGGGACTACGACTACGAGCAGTACTTC.

Only a few counts were recorded for this clonotype. This rearrangement joins TRBV11-3 to TRBJ2-5; D not certain. With 5 bases removed from V and 2 bases from J, the gap between germline ends came to 12 bases. The CDR3 contains 14 residues. Germline V CDR1 and CDR2: SGHNT, YENEEA. CDR3 coding DNA: TGTGCCAGCAGCCCCGTCTGGGCACAAGAGACCCAGTACTTC. It is translated as CASSPVWAQETQYF.

In its sample, this clonotype was seen a few times. The CDR3 spells CSAQDFSSGNTIYF. CDR3 coding DNA: TGCAGTGCTCAGGACTTTTCCTCTGGAAACACCATATATTTT. The chain links TRBV20-1 to TRBJ1-3; D unclear. CDR3 length: 14 residues. Trimming removed 5 bases from V and 0 bases from J, with 11 bases in between. Germline-derived CDR1 and CDR2 are DFQATT and SNEGSKA (reference sequence).

This chain uses TRBV4-1 with TRBJ1-5; 11 bases map to TRBD1. The CDR3 length is 14 residues. Trimming removed 5 bases from V and 7 bases from J; junction bases left unmatched: 4. CDR1 is MGHRA and CDR2 is YSYEKL in the germline V gene. The CDR3 protein is CASSSGTGGQPQHF. CDR3 nucleotides: TGCGCCAGCAGCAGCGGGACAGGGGGACAGCCCCAGCATTTT.

The chain links TRBV7-2 to TRBJ1-5; TRBD1 agrees at 7 bases. The CDR3 spans 16 residues. V lost 1 base to trimming and J lost 3 bases; unmatched junction nucleotides: 6. The V gene's germline CDR1 is SGHTA and CDR2 FQGNSA. The CDR3 bases are TGTGCCAGCAGCTTAGATGACAGGGAGGTCAATCAGCCCCAGCATTTT. It translates to CASSLDDREVNQPQHF.